This T cell receptor (beta chain) stems from a study of early T cells in non-severe SARS-CoV-2 infection. This CDR3 contains 14 residues. Germline-derived CDR1 and CDR2 are KGHSH and LQKENI. The junction had 10 bases not matched to a gene; V was cut back by 4 bases and J by 7 bases. TCRdb processed the 5' RACE reads anew with MiXCR; each CDR3 protein has one entry. This table has 110,000 or so distinct CDR3 sequences, roughly 12% appearing once. Many counts were recorded for this clonotype. V usage is TRBV18 and J usage is TRBJ2-7, with 7 bases aligning to TRBD2. The sequenced sample was whole blood. The receptor comes from an adult who was a healthcare worker with PCR-confirmed SARS-CoV-2 infection or an uninfected control (not recorded which). CDR3 in amino acids: CASSLSVGGSEQYF. Here the CDR3 DNA reads TGTGCCAGCTCACTCTCCGTGGGAGGGAGTGAGCAGTACTTC.